This record looks at one T cell receptor beta chain sequence and its context. The CDR3 sequence is 16 residues long. Between the trimmed V and J ends, which lost 5 bases and 6 bases, there was a span of 23 bases. Germline CDR1 LNHDA, CDR2 SQIVND (reference sequence). This entry is derived from a study of blood T cell repertoires in COVID-19. Looking at the study overall: PBMCs, B-cell-depleted T cells, or T cells provided the cDNA or gDNA that made up the material.

Per the original data handling: From reference gene primer amplification, estimates of nucleated cell counts were derived. Only in-frame clones appear in the TCRdb table, and some are missing; sequencing was by immunoSEQ multiplex PCR. V and J calls and clone size are copied from that table; D and trimming were computed from the DNA. The data show around 250,000 clones, 65% to 85% seen once. The TCR sequence derives from a man aged 45-60 years with active or convalescent COVID-19. The sample consisted of peripheral blood. The chain uses TRBV19 and TRBJ2-7; a weak D match, TRBD1 (7 bases). The CDR3 reads CASSFYAGQSITEQYF. Here the CDR3 DNA reads TGTGCCAGTAGTTTCTACGCGGGACAGAGTATAACCGAGCAGTACTTC.